Shown below are 5 T cell receptor beta chains from a single sample sequenced in a study of somatic mutations in cytotoxic T cells in rheumatoid arthritis listed by TCRdb under 2017. The library relied on the immunoSEQ multiplex PCR assay. TCRdb mirrors the immuneACCESS table, restricted to in-frame sequences. Some clones are absent from its copies; in checked studies, under half trace to an unresolved V gene, and the reason for the others is unknown. The sample table shows roughly 10,000 clones, and around 91% are seen once. The ten biggest clones cover 1.1% of the sample. Specimen: CD4+ T cells sorted from blood. These receptors all stem from a woman younger than 30 with rheumatoid arthritis.

V usage is TRBV5-6 and J usage is TRBJ2-5; D not certain. The DNA end favors TRBJ2-7, so the J call may be wrong. The germline gives CDR1 SGHDT, CDR2 YYEEEE. CDR3 length: 16 amino acids. For the CDR3, the DNA is TGTGCCAGCAGCTTGCGCGGCAGCTTCACACACTACGAGCAGTACTTC. Protein: CASSLRGSFTHYEQYF.

The V and J genes are TRBV9 and TRBJ2-2, with D possibly TRBD2 on 5 matching bases. Germline V lookup: CDR1 SGDLS, CDR2 YYNGEE. The V and J ends lost 2 bases and 3 bases respectively, with 26 bases between them. The CDR3 loop spans 20 amino acids. The CDR3 is CASSVETWTPGERHTGELFF. The CDR3 DNA reads as TGTGCCAGCAGCGTCGAAACTTGGACTCCAGGAGAAAGGCACACCGGGGAGCTGTTTTTT. The entire variable domain, with the rest obtained from reference TRBV9 and TRBJ2-2, is as follows: DSGVTQTPKHLITATGQRVTLRCSPRSGDLSVYWYQQSLDQGLQFLIQYYNGEERAKGNILERFSAQQFPDLHSELNLSSLELGDSALYFCASSVETWTPGERHTGELFFGEGSRLTVL.

The V and J genes are TRBV27 and TRBJ2-1; D is unclear. V lost 4 bases to trimming and J lost 9 bases, with 10 bases between them. Germline lookup yields CDR1 MNHEY and CDR2 SMNVEV (reference sequence). The CDR3 length is 12 residues. CDR3 sequence: CASSSVSGEQFF. The CDR3, as DNA: TGTGCCAGCAGTTCCGTATCAGGTGAGCAGTTCTTC.

This chain connects TRBV5-1 to TRBJ2-1; TRBD1 might be the D (6 bases). This CDR3 spans 14 amino acids. CDR1 and CDR2 (germline): SGHRS, YFSETQ. Trimming took off 3 bases at V and 3 bases at J, with 10 bases between the two ends. CDR3 loop: CASSYRDNYNEQFF. CDR3 sequence (DNA): TGCGCCAGCAGCTACCGGGACAACTACAATGAGCAGTTCTTC.

CDR3 in amino acids: CASSSGQNNEQFF. For the CDR3, the DNA is TGTGCCAGCAGCTCCGGACAGAACAATGAGCAGTTCTTC. The V call is TRBV7-3, the J call TRBJ2-1; D perhaps matches TRBD1 (6 bases). V was shortened by 4 bases and J by 5 bases, with 9 bases between the two germline ends. The CDR3 has 13 residues. CDR1 and CDR2 (germline): SGHTA, FQGTGA.